This passage covers 13 T cell receptor beta chains from one sample sequenced in a study of T cell changes during pregnancy in multiple sclerosis. TCRdb's table, derived via immunoSEQ multiplex PCR, lists solely in-frame clones and lacks some. This repertoire shows about 79,000 clones, over 80% found once; its top ten account for 0.45% to 0.6%. The sequencing used CD4+ T cells from peripheral blood mononuclear cells, collected in the second trimester of pregnancy. These receptors all stem from a female donor with multiple sclerosis, enrolled in a pregnancy study.

For the CDR3, the DNA is TGTGCCAGCTCCTCCAGGGCAAACCAAGAGACCCAGTACTTC. Residues: CASSSRANQETQYF. V is TRBV18 and J is TRBJ2-5, with TRBD1 as a possible D gene (5 bases). Germline-derived CDR1 and CDR2 are KGHSH and LQKENI. The CDR3 is made up of 14 amino acids. Deletions cut 6 bases from V and 0 bases from J, with 11 bases between.

This sequence joins TRBV30 and TRBJ2-7, with D tentatively TRBD1 (6 bases). Germline-derived CDR1 and CDR2 are GTSNPN and SVGIG (reference sequence). This CDR3 region has 14 residues. With 1 base removed from V and 4 bases from J, the gap between germline ends came to 14 bases. The CDR3 here is CAWSGTVGFYEQYF. The CDR3 DNA reads as TGTGCCTGGAGTGGGACAGTGGGGTTTTACGAGCAGTACTTC.

The rearrangement links TRBV6-1 to TRBJ1-5, with 8 bases that match TRBD1. After removal of 8 bases from V and 2 bases from J, the junction contained 8 bases not matched to a gene. The germline V gene has CDR1 MNHNS and CDR2 SASEGT. CDR3 length: 15 amino acids. This chain's CDR3 is CASDSGGAGNQPQHF. For the CDR3, the DNA is TGTGCCAGCGATTCAGGGGGCGCGGGCAATCAGCCCCAGCATTTT.

The V and J genes are TRBV18 and TRBJ1-2; D not certain. CDR1 and CDR2 from the germline V gene are KGHSH and LQKENI. V dropped 5 bases and J dropped 4 bases, with 14 bases sitting between them. The CDR3 runs 14 residues. CDR3 nucleotide sequence: TGTGCCAGCTCAGAGACTCAAGGCTTCTATGGCTACACCTTC. It yields the protein CASSETQGFYGYTF.

The chain recombines TRBV11-3 with TRBJ2-1, with TRBD2 matching 7 bases. The CDR3 has 14 amino acids. Germline CDR1 SGHNT, CDR2 YENEEA. After removal of 3 bases from V and 5 bases from J, the junction contained 4 bases not matched to a gene. The CDR3 DNA follows: TGTGCCAGCAGCTTCCAGCGGGGAAACAATGAGCAGTTCTTC. Amino acids: CASSFQRGNNEQFF. Full variable domain (outside the CDR3, taken from reference TRBV11-3 and TRBJ2-1): EAGVVQSPRYKIIEKKQPVAFWCNPISGHNTLYWYLQNLGQGPELLIRYENEEAVDDSQLPKDRFSAERLKGVDSTLKIQPAELGDSAVYLCASSFQRGNNEQFFGPGTRLTVL.

The DNA for the CDR3 is TGTGCCAGCTCACCACCGGCTAGTATTGTTTCAAACATTCAGTACTTC. Translating it yields CASSPPASIVSNIQYF. J is TRBJ2-4 and V is TRBV18; D remains ambiguous. Germline V CDR1 and CDR2: KGHSH, LQKENI. The CDR3 consists of 16 residues. Trimming stripped 0 bases from V and 6 bases from J, with 15 bases between.

V is TRBV5-4 and J is TRBJ1-1; 7 nucleotides line up with TRBD1. V lost 4 bases, J lost 6 bases, and 6 bases stayed unmatched. The CDR3 sequence is 13 residues long. CDR1 SGHNT and CDR2 YYREEE come from the germline V gene (reference sequence). This CDR3 reads CASSRQGIAEAFF. As DNA, the CDR3 is TGTGCCAGCAGCCGACAGGGAATCGCTGAAGCTTTCTTT. Filled out from reference TRBV5-4 and TRBJ1-1, the complete variable domain reads ETGVTQSPTHLIKTRGQQVTLRCSSQSGHNTVSWYQQALGQGPQFIFQYYREEENGRGNFPPRFSGLQFPNYSSELNVNALELDDSALYLCASSRQGIAEAFFGQGTRLTVV.

The chain employs TRBV7-8 and TRBJ1-1; D might be TRBD1 (5 bases). The CDR3 is 15 amino acids. Trimming took off 1 base at V and 1 base at J, with 10 bases between the two ends. Germline CDR1 SGHVS, CDR2 FQNEAQ. The DNA of the CDR3 is TGTGCCAGCAGCTTAGGGGACTCTCGGAACACTGAAGCTTTCTTT. It yields the protein CASSLGDSRNTEAFF.

The chain joins TRBV29-1 to TRBJ2-1, with D possibly matching TRBD1 (6 bases). This CDR3 spans 18 amino acids. Germline V gene data show CDR1 as SQVTM and CDR2 as ANQGSEA. V was shortened by 2 bases and J by 5 bases, with 25 bases between the two germline ends. The CDR3 loop reads CSVERRAQRQVSHNEQFF. The DNA of the CDR3 is TGCAGCGTTGAAAGAAGGGCGCAGAGACAGGTTTCCCACAATGAGCAGTTCTTC.

The chain links TRBV29-1 to TRBJ2-7, with TRBD2 identical over 8 bases. The V segment lost 6 bases and the J segment 0 bases; nucleotides outside the gene matches: 7. This CDR3 has 14 residues. CDR1 is SQVTM and CDR2 is ANQGSEA in the germline V gene. CDR3 DNA sequence: TGCAGCGTCTACATAGCGGGATTCTCCTACGAGCAGTACTTC. This gives the protein CSVYIAGFSYEQYF.

Only one count was recorded for this clone. The V call is TRBV6-5, the J call TRBJ2-1, with 8 bases aligning to TRBD2. Germline V gives CDR1 MNHEY, CDR2 SVGAGI. The CDR3 has 15 residues. V lost 6 bases, J lost 8 bases, and 12 bases stayed unmatched. The CDR3 sequence is CASSSGTRHNDEQFF. The CDR3 DNA reads TGTGCCAGCAGCTCCGGGACTAGACACAACGATGAGCAGTTCTTC.

J is TRBJ2-3 and V is TRBV5-1, with 8 nucleotides matching TRBD2. CDR3 size: 16 residues. V dropped 5 bases and J dropped 6; count of bases not matched to a gene: 14. The germline V gene encodes CDR1 SGHRS and CDR2 YFSETQ. CDR3 sequence: CASSPKEAGVWDTQYF. Written as DNA, the CDR3 is TGCGCCAGCAGTCCCAAAGAAGCGGGAGTTTGGGATACGCAGTATTTT.

A single count supports this clone. The gene calls are TRBV18 and TRBJ2-1; TRBD1 agrees at 7 bases. Germline V CDR1 and CDR2: KGHSH, LQKENI. V lost 3 bases and J lost 10; bases outside the gene matches: 6. The CDR3 runs 13 residues. The CDR3 protein is CASSPGQNVEQFF. In DNA, the CDR3 is TGTGCCAGCTCACCGGGACAGAACGTGGAGCAGTTCTTC.